These 19 T cell receptor beta chains originate from one sample sequenced in a study of blood T cell repertoires in COVID-19. Sequencing was performed with immunoSEQ multiplex PCR; in TCRdb, only in-frame clones are kept and a portion is missing. The sample lists some 180,000 clones, approximately 80% occurring once. Sequencing used peripheral blood. These receptors were obtained from a woman in her thirties or forties with COVID-19, enrolled during active disease.

This clone was detected only a few times. The chain links TRBV5-6 to TRBJ1-2; 10 positions agree with TRBD1. The CDR3 consists of 15 residues. Per the germline V gene, CDR1 is SGHDT and CDR2 is YYEEEE. With V trimmed by 4 bases and J by 4 bases, 7 bases remained unmatched. The CDR3 here is CASSPSWDRGYGYTF. CDR3 coding DNA: TGTGCCAGCAGCCCAAGCTGGGACAGGGGCTATGGCTACACCTTC.

This clone was seen only a few times. V usage is TRBV7-3 and J usage is TRBJ2-1; TRBD2 matches 9 bases. The CDR3 has 13 amino acids. Germline trimming cut 4 bases from V and 9 bases from J; bases unmatched to any gene: 4. CDR1 and CDR2 (germline): SGHTA, FQGTGA. The CDR3 loop reads CASSSTTSGEQFF. For the CDR3, the DNA is TGTGCCAGCAGCTCCACGACTAGCGGTGAGCAGTTCTTC.

The chain links TRBV27 to TRBJ2-3; D is unclear. The germline gives CDR1 MNHEY, CDR2 SMNVEV (reference sequence). The CDR3 covers 15 residues. V gave up 2 bases and J gave up 1 base, with 10 bases separating them. The CDR3 reads CASSLGYQGTDTQYF. The CDR3 nucleotides read TGTGCCAGCAGTTTAGGCTACCAGGGCACAGATACGCAGTATTTT.

This chain joins TRBV24-1 and TRBJ2-2; TRBD1 agrees at 10 bases. The CDR3 covers 15 residues. The V gene end was trimmed by 7 bases and the J gene end by 4 bases; junction bases not matched to a gene: 5. Germline CDR1 is KGHDR and CDR2 is SFDVKD. In DNA form, the CDR3 reads TGTGCCACCAGGACAGGGGGCGTAGTCACCGGGGAGCTGTTTTTT. Protein sequence: CATRTGGVVTGELFF.

For the CDR3, the DNA is TGTGCCAGCAGTCAGACCTTAGGGGCCGACAATGAGCAGTTCTTC. It codes for CASSQTLGADNEQFF. This chain joins TRBV6-5 and TRBJ2-1, with a tentative D call TRBD1 (5 bases). Trimming took 5 bases from V and 5 from J, leaving 16 bases between them. Germline CDR1 is MNHEY and CDR2 is SVGAGI. This CDR3 has 15 residues.

On this clone itself: Other DNA sequences in the same sample also yield this CDR3. This chain links TRBV6-4 with TRBJ2-1; 10 nucleotides align to TRBD2. V trimming: 0 bases; J trimming: 6 bases; junction bases outside the gene matches: 2. Germline V gives CDR1 MRHNA, CDR2 SNTAGT. The CDR3 is 15 amino acids. CDR3 bases: TGTGCCAGCAGTGACTCAAGCGGGGGGGCCAATGAGCAGTTCTTC. This codes for CASSDSSGGANEQFF.

The V gene is TRBV7-2, the J gene TRBJ2-5; 8 bases align to TRBD2. Per the germline V gene, CDR1 is SGHTA and CDR2 is FQGNSA. This CDR3 is built from 15 residues. V shed 1 base, J shed 5 bases, and the junction held 6 bases outside the gene matches. CDR3 sequence reads: CASSLGLAGRETQYF. For the CDR3, the DNA is TGTGCCAGCAGCTTAGGCCTAGCGGGCCGGGAGACCCAGTACTTC.

This chain links TRBV28 with TRBJ1-2; the D gene is possibly TRBD1 (6 bases). The CDR3 contains 15 residues. Germline values: CDR1 MDHEN, CDR2 SYDVKM. The germline V and J ends were trimmed by 6 bases and 8 bases, with 22 bases remaining between them. The CDR3 nucleotides are TGTGCCAGCAGCGACGCCGAAGGGGGTAGAAGGGGCTACACCTTC. Encoded protein: CASSDAEGGRRGYTF.

This clone appeared a single time. The CDR3, as DNA: TGTGCCACCTCGCAGCGACAGTATAATTCACCCCTCCACTTT. Translating it yields CATSQRQYNSPLHF. The J gene is TRBJ1-6, the V gene TRBV2; a possible D gene is TRBD1 (5 bases). The CDR3 is made up of 14 amino acids. Germline V gives CDR1 SNHLY, CDR2 FYNNEI. V lost 10 bases and J lost 4, with 14 bases in between.

The rearrangement links TRBV7-6 to TRBJ2-1; 10 bases match TRBD2. Trimming at V came to 5 bases and at J to 3 bases, leaving 19 bases not matched to a gene. CDR3 length: 20 residues. CDR1 SGHVS and CDR2 FNYEAQ come from the germline V gene. CDR3 region: CASSGTMGSGGARDYNEQFF. CDR3 nucleotide sequence: TGTGCCAGCAGCGGGACTATGGGCAGCGGGGGGGCTAGGGACTACAATGAGCAGTTCTTC.

CDR3 region: CASSLEAGWETQYF. The CDR3 bases are TGCGCCAGCAGCTTGGAGGCGGGATGGGAGACCCAGTACTTC. The J gene is TRBJ2-5, the V gene TRBV5-1, with D possibly matching TRBD2 (6 bases). The V end was cut by 0 bases, the J end by 5 bases, with 11 bases between. CDR1 is SGHRS and CDR2 is YFSETQ in the germline V gene. The CDR3 consists of 14 residues.

The V call is TRBV25-1, the J call TRBJ1-2; no firm D call. This CDR3 contains 12 residues. The V gene lost 2 bases and the J gene lost 7 bases, with 8 bases spanning the gap. Germline CDR1 reads MGHDK; CDR2 reads SYGVNS. The CDR3 coding sequence is TGTGCCAGCAGTGAAGTAGGCGGTGGCTACACCTTC. Its protein is CASSEVGGGYTF.

This chain's CDR3 is CASSPRTGVREKLFF. CDR3 bases: TGTGCCAGCAGTCCACGGACAGGGGTTCGCGAAAAACTGTTTTTT. The V and J genes are TRBV27 and TRBJ1-4; TRBD1 matches at 9 bases. V shed 5 bases, J shed 8 bases, and the junction held 9 bases outside the gene matches. The CDR3 loop spans 15 amino acids. Germline assignment: CDR1 MNHEY and CDR2 SMNVEV (reference sequence).

The rearrangement links TRBV19 to TRBJ2-1; D is unresolved. This CDR3 spans 13 amino acids. Germline loops: CDR1 LNHDA, CDR2 SQIVND (reference sequence). With 4 bases removed from V and 4 bases from J, the gap between germline ends came to 8 bases. The CDR3 nucleotides read TGTGCCAGTAGTACAACGGAGTACAATGAGCAGTTCTTC. Its translation: CASSTTEYNEQFF.

The chain employs TRBV28 and TRBJ2-7; 9 bases align to TRBD2. Germline V CDR1 and CDR2: MDHEN, SYDVKM. V gave up 6 bases and J gave up 7 bases; unmatched junction bases: 7. The CDR3 spans 13 residues. The CDR3 loop reads CASRPGLAREQYF. The CDR3 nucleotides are TGTGCCAGCAGACCCGGACTAGCGAGGGAGCAGTACTTC.

The chain joins TRBV28 to TRBJ1-2; 10 nucleotides align to TRBD1. The CDR3 contains 15 residues. Germline assignment: CDR1 MDHEN and CDR2 SYDVKM. V dropped 2 bases and J dropped 6; count of bases not matched to a gene: 6. Here the CDR3 DNA reads TGTGCCAGCAGTTTACCCGGGACAGGGGAACATGGCTACACCTTC. It is translated as CASSLPGTGEHGYTF.

This chain joins TRBV27 and TRBJ2-7; possibly TRBD1 for D (5 bases). Germline loops: CDR1 MNHEY, CDR2 SMNVEV (reference sequence). The CDR3 contains 15 residues. V dropped 1 base and J dropped 1 base, with 11 bases sitting between them. The CDR3 DNA is TGTGCCAGCAGTTTATTGGGGCCAGGATCCTACGAGCAGTACTTC. It specifies CASSLLGPGSYEQYF.

The genes are TRBV5-1 and TRBJ2-3; 8 nucleotides align to TRBD2. J lost 8 bases, V lost 3 bases, and 11 bases had no gene match. The CDR3 loop spans 15 amino acids. From germline, CDR1 is SGHRS and CDR2 YFSETQ. The DNA for the CDR3 is TGCGCCAGCAGCTCCCCCGGGACTAGTCGGGGTACGCAGTATTTT. It specifies CASSSPGTSRGTQYF.

The genes are TRBV5-1 and TRBJ1-4; 9 bases agree with TRBD1. V was pared by 4 bases and J by 7 bases, with 11 bases of the junction left unmatched. Germline CDR1 reads SGHRS; CDR2 reads YFSETQ. The CDR3 spans 16 residues. CDR3 coding DNA: TGCGCCAGCAGCCGTCTCGGGGGACAGGGAGTTGAAAAACTGTTTTTT. It codes for CASSRLGGQGVEKLFF. The whole variable domain, filled in from reference TRBV5-1 and TRBJ1-4, reads KAGVTQTPRYLIKTRGQQVTLSCSPISGHRSVSWYQQTPGQGLQFLFEYFSETQRNKGNFPGRFSGRQFSNSRSEMNVSTLELGDSALYLCASSRLGGQGVEKLFFGSGTQLSVL.